The 13 T cell receptor beta chains below were found in one sample sequenced in a study of blood T cell repertoires in COVID-19. The protocol was immunoSEQ multiplex PCR, while the TCRdb copy is restricted to in-frame clones and leaves out a portion. The sample has approximately 240,000 clones, approximately 81% seen once. The sample comprised peripheral blood. These receptor sequences come from a woman aged 55-69 years who had recovered from COVID-19.

The J gene is TRBJ2-3, the V gene TRBV5-6; TRBD2 matches 8 bases. Germline loops: CDR1 SGHDT, CDR2 YYEEEE. The ends lost 4 bases at V and 1 base at J; junction bases unmatched: 2. The CDR3 spans 14 residues. CDR3 residues: CASSGSGGTDTQYF. In DNA form, the CDR3 reads TGTGCCAGCAGCGGTAGCGGGGGCACAGATACGCAGTATTTT.

V is TRBV3-1 (or the pseudogene TRBV3-2) and J is TRBJ1-1; unclear D gene. The ends were cut back, 3 bases at V and 7 bases at J, with 6 bases in the middle. Germline-derived CDR1 and CDR2 are LGHDT and YNNKEL (reference sequence). This CDR3 is 11 amino acids long. Here the CDR3 DNA reads TGTGCCAGCAGCCATTCCGGTGAAGCTTTCTTT. This gives the protein CASSHSGEAFF.

The J gene is TRBJ2-7, the V gene TRBV18; TRBD1 matches 9 bases. CDR1 and CDR2 (germline): KGHSH, LQKENI. The CDR3 length is 15 residues. The V and J ends lost 5 bases and 2 bases, in that order; junction bases with no gene match: 7. Here the CDR3 DNA reads TGTGCCAGCTCAAGTCCGGGACAGGGTACCTACGAGCAGTACTTC. Translating gives CASSSPGQGTYEQYF.

V gene TRBV5-6 combines with J gene TRBJ2-7; 8 positions match TRBD2. There are 15 residues in the CDR3. In germline, CDR1 is SGHDT, CDR2 YYEEEE. V was clipped by 3 bases and J by 1 base; unmatched bases: 6. The CDR3 here is CASSYSGGRSYEQYF. Written as DNA, the CDR3 is TGTGCCAGCAGCTACTCGGGGGGGCGATCCTACGAGCAGTACTTC.

This rearrangement joins TRBV4-3 to TRBJ1-6, with D tentatively TRBD1 (5 bases). The CDR3 runs 15 residues. Germline V gene sequence: CDR1 LGHNA, CDR2 YSLEER. V lost 1 base and J lost 8, with 12 bases in between. For the CDR3, the DNA is TGCGCCAGCAGCCAAGTCGTGGGGACTCATTCACCCCTCCACTTT. Amino acid sequence: CASSQVVGTHSPLHF.

The rearrangement joins TRBV3-1 (or the pseudogene TRBV3-2) to TRBJ2-1, with TRBD2 identical over 10 bases. This CDR3 contains 16 residues. V lost 2 bases and J lost 10; bases outside the gene matches: 11. Germline CDR1 LGHDT, CDR2 YNNKEL (reference sequence). The CDR3 region is CASSQWTGLASREQFF. CDR3 nucleotides: TGTGCCAGCAGCCAATGGACGGGACTAGCGTCTCGAGAGCAGTTCTTC.

The chain combines TRBV2 with TRBJ2-5; 10 nucleotides match TRBD1. Unmatched junction bases numbered 17, after V lost 11 bases and J lost 5 bases. Looked up from germline, CDR1 is SNHLY and CDR2 is FYNNEI. CDR3 length: 16 amino acids. DNA of the CDR3: TGTGCCGGAGAAGAAGTGGGGACAGGGGTTGAGGAGACCCAGTACTTC. Translation gives CAGEEVGTGVEETQYF.

V and J are TRBV11-3 and TRBJ1-1; TRBD1 aligns across 8 bases. V was clipped by 5 bases and J by 8 bases; unmatched bases: 10. The germline V gene encodes CDR1 SGHNT and CDR2 YENEEA. The CDR3 has 14 amino acids. The CDR3 protein is CASSLGGGQEEAFF. The CDR3 DNA reads as TGTGCCAGCAGCCTTGGAGGGGGACAGGAAGAAGCTTTCTTT.

The chain joins TRBV5-1 to TRBJ2-7, with 10 bases fitting TRBD1. The junction had 1 base not matched to a gene; V was cut back by 4 bases and J by 6 bases. The germline CDR1 and CDR2 sequences are SGHRS and YFSETQ. This CDR3 spans 12 amino acids. In DNA, the CDR3 is TGCGCCAGCAGCGACAGGGGGCCCGAGCAGTACTTC. It codes for CASSDRGPEQYF.

This clone was observed a single time. Here the CDR3 reads CASSDVVGGGNTIYF. The CDR3 DNA sequence: TGTGCCAGCAGTGATGTGGTCGGGGGGGGAAACACCATATATTTT. The V gene is TRBV2, the J gene TRBJ1-3, with D perhaps matching TRBD1 (5 bases). CDR1 and CDR2 from the germline V gene are SNHLY and FYNNEI. The CDR3 is 15 residues long. Trimming cost V 3 bases and J 4 bases, with 13 bases left between them.

The chain recombines TRBV4-2 with TRBJ2-1; 7 nucleotides align to TRBD1. This CDR3 contains 16 residues. Germline CDR1 LGHNA, CDR2 YNFKEQ. V lost 5 bases, J lost 0 bases, and 7 bases stayed unmatched. The CDR3, as DNA: TGTGCCAGCAGCAGGCAGGGGGATTCCTCCTACAATGAGCAGTTCTTC. Translation: CASSRQGDSSYNEQFF.

The chain carries TRBV30 and TRBJ2-2; D is unresolved. V dropped 7 bases and J dropped 6 bases, with 9 bases sitting between them. The germline V gene has CDR1 GTSNPN and CDR2 SVGIG (reference sequence). CDR3 length: 11 amino acids. The CDR3 coding sequence is TGTGCCTCCCCCTCCGCCGGGGAGCTGTTTTTT. Residues: CASPSAGELFF. Complete variable domain (other parts from reference TRBV30 and TRBJ2-2): SQTIHQWPATLVQPVGSPLSLECTVEGTSNPNLYWYRQAAGRGLQLLFYSVGIGQISSEVPQNLSASRPQDRQFILSSKKLLLSDSGFYLCASPSAGELFFGEGSRLTVL.

V and J are TRBV19 and TRBJ1-4; 7 nucleotides align to TRBD1. CDR3 length equals 15 residues. The V gene's germline CDR1 is LNHDA and CDR2 SQIVND (reference sequence). V lost 5 bases to trimming and J lost 7 bases; unmatched junction nucleotides: 10. Written as DNA, the CDR3 is TGTGCCAGTAGTTTCCAGACAGGGCTCACTGAAAAACTGTTTTTT. Protein product: CASSFQTGLTEKLFF.